These T cell receptor beta chains were read from a single sample in a study of beta chain features in type 1 diabetes. Using immunoSEQ multiplex PCR, the repertoire was profiled, and TCRdb retains in-frame clones only, with some absent. The sample has around 250,000 clones, around an eighth seen once; the top ten hold roughly 0.028%. The sequenced material came from naive CD4+ T cells from blood. Receptors originate from a woman between 40 and 55 years old in good health. CDR3s include the opening cysteine and the closing phenylalanine or tryptophan. The order of the fields is V gene, J gene, CDR3 protein.

V: TRBV7-2
J: TRBJ1-1
CDR3: CASSPRMNTEAFF

V: TRBV5-1
J: TRBJ1-1
CDR3: CASSLYPGQARFGNTEAFF

V: TRBV5-4
J: TRBJ1-5
CDR3: CASSVQGQGFSYQPQHF

V: TRBV7-2
J: TRBJ2-5
CDR3: CASSLGPDSQETQYF

V: TRBV5-6
J: TRBJ2-5
CDR3: CASRDGTGPRQETQYF

V: TRBV5-4
J: TRBJ1-4
CDR3: CASSFWGQGNEKLFF

V: TRBV6-1
J: TRBJ1-1
CDR3: CASSEGQGGATEAFF

V: TRBV11-2
J: TRBJ2-5
CDR3: CASSRGMRGDQETQYF

V: TRBV4-1
J: TRBJ1-1
CDR3: CASSQAEGLHTEAFF

V: TRBV9
J: TRBJ2-5
CDR3: CASSADRGLETQYF

V: TRBV29-1
J: TRBJ2-6
CDR3: CSVGSVSGANVLTF

V: TRBV29-1
J: TRBJ2-3
CDR3: CSVGQGADTQYF

V: TRBV5-4
J: TRBJ1-1
CDR3: CASSLAETGPAEAFF

V: TRBV5-1
J: TRBJ2-6
CDR3: CASTRQGAAGANVLTF

V: TRBV5-1
J: TRBJ2-5
CDR3: CASSPSLGGAVLTQETQYF

V: TRBV5-1
J: TRBJ2-1
CDR3: CASSRGGGQSSYNEQFF

V: TRBV7-9
J: TRBJ2-3
CDR3: CASSPGLAGEDTQYF

V: TRBV20-1
J: TRBJ1-2
CDR3: CSAKRDYGYTF

V: TRBV9
J: TRBJ2-3
CDR3: CASSLAGKSTDTQYF

V: TRBV19
J: TRBJ2-4
CDR3: CASSIVTGAAKNIQYF

V: TRBV6-4
J: TRBJ2-1
CDR3: CASSDSPGGGTYNEQFF

V: TRBV6-1
J: TRBJ1-5
CDR3: CASTRSYNQPQHF

V: TRBV7-9
J: TRBJ2-3
CDR3: CASSLSKRGGRGTDTQYF

V: TRBV9
J: TRBJ1-2
CDR3: CASSVASLEGGGYTF

V: TRBV5-1
J: TRBJ1-1
CDR3: CASSLQGGGDTEAFF

V: TRBV11-2
J: TRBJ2-2
CDR3: CASSLMTLNTGELFF

V: TRBV7-9
J: TRBJ2-1
CDR3: CASSGQGDEQFF

V: TRBV4-3
J: TRBJ2-4
CDR3: CASSQSGGGAKNIQYF

V: TRBV18
J: TRBJ2-7
CDR3: CASSPGQGAYEQYF

V: TRBV29-1
J: TRBJ1-4
CDR3: CSVAGTGGSTNEKLFF

V: TRBV6-1
J: TRBJ1-2
CDR3: CASSAGTGGYTF

V: TRBV14
J: TRBJ1-2
CDR3: CASSHGGQWVRGYGYTF